This record looks at one TCR beta chain sequence and its context. As yet, its antigen is unknown. This entry is derived from a study of long-term antiretroviral therapy in people with HIV. Whole-study context: Initial samples were collected about a decade before the 2015 immediate-ART recommendation.

The CDR3 length is 15 residues. J gave up 3 bases and V 5 bases, and 5 bases lay outside the gene matches. CDR1 and CDR2 (germline): MNHNS, SASEGT. Study results and caveats: Collection of the blood took place between about 2003 and 2017. The ART regimens in use then may have been less effective than current ones. The clones with expansion before ART were dominant in the repertoire at all time points.

The run of the v3.0 immunoSEQ assay was at survey level. TCRdb's copy holds only in-frame clones and misses some; the assay was immunoSEQ multiplex PCR. The sample carries under 40,000 clones, roughly 84% recorded once. The sequence came from a woman aged 25-40 years with HIV. The sequences come from unsorted PBMCs, collected roughly 2.9 years before starting antiretroviral therapy. The V and J genes are TRBV6-1 and TRBJ1-1; TRBD1 matches at 11 bases. CDR3 bases: TGTGCCAGCAGTAAGGACAGGGGGCTTCACACTGAAGCTTTCTTT. This translates into CASSKDRGLHTEAFF.